This TCR beta chain originates from a study of blood T cells in healthy people across ages. A second PCR, run for roughly 7 to 12 cycles, used a sample-barcoded 5' primer plus a J-beta primer mix. The template-switch adaptor, which had 12 random nucleotides, put a tag on each cDNA molecule. Each CDR3 protein gets one entry after TCRdb re-called the 5' RACE reads with MiXCR. In the table there are roughly 1,000,000 distinct CDR3 sequences, 20% to 25% of which are singletons. Findings and caveats of the study: Since the PBMCs were unsorted, naive and antigen-experienced cells could not be conclusively compared.

Germline V gene sequence: CDR1 SGHRS, CDR2 YFSETQ. This CDR3 is built from 14 residues. The individuals who served as donors were healthy Caucasians living in Russia, aged roughly 6 to 100. Details on this clonotype: Its antigen remains unknown.

These data were also filed under a second study, of T cells of mothers and their children. That study adds: Related mother and child pairs showed slightly greater overlap (not significant) than unrelated pairs did.

The TCR originated in a girl aged 2 to 9 in good health. The chain is built from TRBV5-1 and TRBJ2-5, with 7 bases aligning to TRBD1. The J call may be in error: the DNA end matches TRBJ2-7 better. The specimen was blood. The CDR3 protein is CASSPGTARDEQYV. The CDR3 region has the DNA TGCGCCAGCAGCCCAGGGACAGCTCGCGACGAGCAGTACGTC.